The 16 T cell receptor beta chains below were found in one sample sequenced in a study of shared clonotypes between healthy human individuals. Terminally differentiated effector memory CD45RA+ cells were excluded from the naive CD8 cells, which were CD45RO-negative and positively selected for CCR7. TCRdb's copy holds only in-frame clones and misses some; the assay was immunoSEQ multiplex PCR. The table includes 550,000 to 650,000 clones, about 96% detected once. Input material: naive CD8+ T cells sorted from blood. These receptors all come from a woman in her 30s in good health.

This chain links TRBV13 with TRBJ2-1, with D possibly TRBD2 on 5 matching bases. This CDR3 has 13 residues. CDR1 and CDR2 from the germline V gene are PRHDT and FYEKMQ (reference sequence). The germline V and J ends were trimmed by 2 bases and 10 bases, with 12 bases remaining between them. The CDR3 coding sequence is TGTGCCAGCAGCTTATACGGGAACGGCGAGCAGTTCTTC. Encoded protein: CASSLYGNGEQFF.

V is TRBV9 and J is TRBJ1-1; 12 nucleotides match TRBD1. Trimming cost V 3 bases and J 5 bases; bases outside gene matches: 5. The CDR3 is 15 residues long. Germline V gives CDR1 SGDLS, CDR2 YYNGEE. CDR3 in amino acids: CASSGRDRGPTEAFF. CDR3 DNA: TGTGCCAGCAGCGGACGGGACAGGGGGCCGACTGAAGCTTTCTTT.

The genes are TRBV2 and TRBJ1-1, with D perhaps matching TRBD1 (6 bases). Trimming removed 3 bases from V and 7 bases from J, with 15 bases in between. This CDR3 contains 14 residues. Germline V lookup: CDR1 SNHLY, CDR2 FYNNEI. The CDR3 nucleotides read TGTGCCAGCAGTGACGGCAGGGGAGTTTTTGAAGCTTTCTTT. Translated: CASSDGRGVFEAFF.

This chain connects TRBV9 to TRBJ2-3; 8 bases fit TRBD2. CDR1 and CDR2 (germline): SGDLS, YYNGEE. The CDR3 has 15 residues. V lost 3 bases to trimming and J lost 5 bases; unmatched junction nucleotides: 8. CDR3 residues: CASSDSLAGIDTQYF. The CDR3 DNA is TGTGCCAGCAGCGACAGTCTAGCGGGTATAGATACGCAGTATTTT. Complete variable domain (other parts from reference TRBV9 and TRBJ2-3): DSGVTQTPKHLITATGQRVTLRCSPRSGDLSVYWYQQSLDQGLQFLIQYYNGEERAKGNILERFSAQQFPDLHSELNLSSLELGDSALYFCASSDSLAGIDTQYFGPGTRLTVL.

The chain links TRBV5-4 to TRBJ2-2; D is unresolved. The V end lost 3 bases, the J end lost 1 base, and 7 bases lay between the germline ends. Per the germline V gene, CDR1 is SGHNT and CDR2 is YYREEE (reference sequence). CDR3 length: 14 residues. As DNA, the CDR3 is TGTGCCAGCAGCTCAGCCATGAACACCGGGGAGCTGTTTTTT. Amino acids: CASSSAMNTGELFF.

The rearrangement uses TRBV5-5 and TRBJ2-7; 7 bases fit TRBD1. The germline V gene encodes CDR1 SGHKS and CDR2 YYEKEE (reference sequence). J lost 3 bases, V lost 0 bases, and 6 bases had no gene match. The CDR3 runs 15 residues. CDR3 sequence reads: CASSLERQGYYEQYF. CDR3 nucleotides: TGTGCCAGCAGCTTGGAAAGACAGGGCTACTACGAGCAGTACTTC. Looking up the rest from reference TRBV5-5 and TRBJ2-7 gives the full variable domain: DAGVTQSPTHLIKTRGQQVTLRCSPISGHKSVSWYQQVLGQGPQFIFQYYEKEERGRGNFPDRFSARQFPNYSSELNVNALLLGDSALYLCASSLERQGYYEQYFGPGTRLTVT.

The chain carries TRBV5-6 and TRBJ1-5; perhaps TRBD1 as D (6 bases). Germline V gene data show CDR1 as SGHDT and CDR2 as YYEEEE. V was pared by 1 base and J by 4 bases, with 12 bases between. This CDR3 contains 15 residues. The CDR3 DNA follows: TGTGCCAGCAGCTTGAAAGGGGGGCCTAATCAGCCCCAGCATTTT. Translating gives CASSLKGGPNQPQHF.

V usage is TRBV11-2 and J usage is TRBJ2-3; no definite D call. Trimming cost V 1 base and J 4 bases, with 9 bases left between them. This CDR3 is built from 14 residues. Germline V gene lookup returns CDR1 SGHAT and CDR2 FQNNGV. CDR3 sequence: CASSLGPYSDTQYF. The DNA for the CDR3 is TGTGCCAGCAGCTTAGGACCCTATTCAGATACGCAGTATTTT.

The rearrangement uses TRBV7-9 and TRBJ2-7; D is unclear. V lost 7 bases to trimming and J lost 0 bases, with 16 bases between them. CDR3 length: 15 amino acids. CDR1 is SEHNR and CDR2 is FQNEAQ in the germline V gene (reference sequence). The CDR3 sequence: CASTIGYYLSYEQYF. In DNA, the CDR3 is TGTGCCAGCACCATAGGTTACTACCTCTCCTACGAGCAGTACTTC.

The chain joins TRBV18 to TRBJ2-7; no firm D call. Looked up from germline, CDR1 is KGHSH and CDR2 is LQKENI. The V end lost 7 bases, the J end lost 2 bases, and 9 bases lay between the germline ends. The CDR3 spans 12 residues. The CDR3, as DNA: TGTGCCAGCTTATCTGAAACCTACGAGCAGTACTTC. Translated, it gives CASLSETYEQYF.

The CDR3 spells CASSPDPTDTQYF. The CDR3 DNA sequence: TGTGCCAGCAGTCCCGATCCCACAGATACGCAGTATTTT. The rearrangement links TRBV28 to TRBJ2-3; D is uncertain. From germline, CDR1 is MDHEN and CDR2 SYDVKM. The V gene lost 5 bases and the J gene lost 2 bases, with 8 bases spanning the gap. The CDR3 has 13 amino acids.

The chain links TRBV27 to TRBJ2-1; 7 bases map to TRBD2. Trimming took 4 bases from V and 4 from J; bases not matched to a gene: 7. Looked up from germline, CDR1 is MNHEY and CDR2 is SMNVEV (reference sequence). The CDR3 has 15 amino acids. The CDR3 is CASSSWLAEYNEQFF. The CDR3 region has the DNA TGTGCCAGCAGTTCATGGCTAGCGGAGTACAATGAGCAGTTCTTC.

This clone was detected only once. The CDR3 protein is CASSPTGAEQYF. CDR3 in DNA: TGTGCCAGCAGCCCGACCGGGGCCGAGCAGTACTTC. The chain recombines TRBV11-3 with TRBJ2-7, with D perhaps given as TRBD1 or TRBD2 (5 bases each). V gave up 5 bases and J gave up 6 bases, with 11 bases separating them. The germline gives CDR1 SGHNT, CDR2 YENEEA. There are 12 residues in the CDR3.

The chain joins TRBV9 to TRBJ1-4, with D possibly matching TRBD1 (6 bases). The germline V gene has CDR1 SGDLS and CDR2 YYNGEE. V was shortened by 3 bases and J by 8 bases, with 26 bases between the two germline ends. CDR3 size: 18 residues. The CDR3 DNA is TGTGCCAGCAGCGAACACCCCCTAGAGACAGGACTTAAGGAAAAACTGTTTTTT. The encoded protein is CASSEHPLETGLKEKLFF. Full variable domain (remainder filled in from reference TRBV9 and TRBJ1-4): DSGVTQTPKHLITATGQRVTLRCSPRSGDLSVYWYQQSLDQGLQFLIQYYNGEERAKGNILERFSAQQFPDLHSELNLSSLELGDSALYFCASSEHPLETGLKEKLFFGSGTQLSVL.

The chain couples TRBV2 to TRBJ2-7; TRBD2 aligns across 13 bases. In germline, CDR1 is SNHLY, CDR2 FYNNEI. V dropped 8 bases and J dropped 4; count of bases not matched to a gene: 8. The CDR3 runs to 15 residues. CDR3 region: CASHGLAGAQYEQYF. Here the CDR3 DNA reads TGTGCCAGCCATGGACTAGCGGGAGCGCAGTACGAGCAGTACTTC.

The chain links TRBV19 to TRBJ1-5, with D uncertain. The CDR3 runs to 12 residues. V lost 3 bases to trimming and J lost 8 bases, with 8 bases between them. Per germline, CDR1 LNHDA and CDR2 SQIVND (reference sequence). As DNA, the CDR3 is TGTGCCAGTAGTATTAGTGTAAAGCCCCAGCATTTT. The encoded protein is CASSISVKPQHF.